This T cell receptor (beta chain) was captured by sequencing in a study of blood T cells in healthy people across ages. Next came a second PCR, run for about 7 to 12 cycles, which used a sample-barcoded 5' primer along with a J-beta primer mix. TCRdb used MiXCR to reprocess the 5' RACE reads, holding one entry per CDR3 protein. The data hold 600,000 to 850,000 distinct CDR3 sequences, with 20% to 25% observed a single time. The CDR3 length is 14 residues. V lost 1 base and J lost 1, with 7 bases in between. The germline V gene has CDR1 MGHDK and CDR2 SYGVNS. This clonotype has more than one count but fewer than ten. The same sample was also used in a study of T cells of mothers and their children.

Source material: blood. The V and J genes are TRBV25-1 and TRBJ1-2; no clear D. The TCR was taken from a boy aged 5-17 years in good health. CDR3: CASSELRINYGYTF. As DNA, the CDR3 is TGTGCCAGCAGTGAATTACGGATTAACTATGGCTACACCTTC.